The next 17 T cell receptor beta chains were all read from a single sample in a study of regulatory T cells in long-lasting Graves disease. Time point here: newly diagnosed GD, antithyroid drugs for less than 3 months. Preparation of the TCR library used RNA extracted from PBMCs. For TCR beta, libraries came from iRepertoire HTBI primers and Arm-PCR of CDR3 regions. TCRdb ran MiXCR on the multiplex PCR reads and lists one entry per CDR3 protein. Among hundreds of thousands of distinct CDR3 sequences listed, about 16% were seen once. This same sample was also part of a study on T cells in Graves' hyperthyroidism and ophthalmopathy.

Sample: peripheral blood mononuclear cells (PBMCs), taken at new diagnosis, from a patient treated with antithyroid drugs. These TCRs come from a woman in her forties or fifties with Graves disease.

The CDR3 region is CSARDLPRETQYF. The CDR3, as DNA: TGCAGTGCTCGGGACCTCCCGAGAGAGACCCAGTACTTC. The chain carries TRBV20-1 and TRBJ2-5; D could derive from TRBD1 or TRBD2 (5 bases each). This CDR3 contains 13 residues. Per the germline V gene, CDR1 is DFQATT and CDR2 is SNEGSKA (reference sequence). The germline V and J ends were trimmed by 5 bases and 4 bases, with 14 bases remaining between them.

This clonotype has at least ten counts. The V and J genes are TRBV9 and TRBJ1-2; TRBD1 is a possible D gene (5 bases). The CDR3 contains 14 residues. Germline-derived CDR1 and CDR2 are SGDLS and YYNGEE. V lost 3 bases to trimming and J lost 6 bases, with 15 bases between them. DNA for the CDR3: TGTGCCAGCAGCGCCCAGGGACGAAGCGATGGCTACACCTTC. This codes for CASSAQGRSDGYTF.

This clonotype was seen a few times. The V and J genes are TRBV6-1 and TRBJ2-2; 11 bases are shared with TRBD2. Losses at the gene ends were 6 bases for V and 8 bases for J; bases not matched to a gene: 8. Germline V gives CDR1 MNHNS, CDR2 SASEGT. The CDR3 runs 15 residues. The CDR3 here is CASRTSGGFVGELFF. In DNA form, the CDR3 reads TGTGCCAGCAGAACTAGCGGGGGCTTCGTGGGGGAGCTGTTTTTT.

Worth noting for this clonotype: A much larger clone differs by one base, so this may be a read error. The chain uses TRBV11-3 and TRBJ2-5, with TRBD1 matching 8 bases. The CDR3 is 15 residues long. Germline-derived CDR1 and CDR2 are SGHNT and YENEEA. DNA of the CDR3: TGTGCCGGCAGCCTTGGACAGGGCCAGGGGGAGACCCAGTACTTC. It translates to CAGSLGQGQGETQYF.

The sample holds many counts of this clonotype. This chain links TRBV20-1 with TRBJ1-1, with D perhaps TRBD1 (6 bases). Germline V gene lookup returns CDR1 DFQATT and CDR2 SNEGSKA (reference sequence). Trimming left V 6 bases short and J 5 bases short, with 19 bases between. The CDR3 runs to 14 residues. The CDR3 sequence: CSARASGGTTEAFF. CDR3 bases: TGCAGTGCCCGAGCCTCCGGGGGCACAACTGAAGCTTTCTTT.

This clonotype was seen many times. The CDR3, as DNA: TGCGCCAGCAGCTTGGAGTTCCTTAACACTGAAGCTTTCTTT. Its translation is CASSLEFLNTEAFF. The chain combines TRBV5-1 with TRBJ1-1, with no clear D. The V gene's germline CDR1 is SGHRS and CDR2 YFSETQ. CDR3 length: 14 amino acids. Trimming left V 0 bases short and J 2 bases short, with 8 bases between.

The chain couples TRBV20-1 to TRBJ1-3; D gene ambiguous. Trimming took 5 bases from V and 2 from J, leaving 7 bases between them. Germline assignment: CDR1 DFQATT and CDR2 SNEGSKA (reference sequence). This CDR3 comprises 12 residues. CDR3: CSAFRTGNTIYF. CDR3 nucleotides: TGCAGTGCTTTCAGGACTGGAAACACCATATATTTT.

The CDR3 protein is CAISASRDSSGETQYF. DNA for the CDR3: TGTGCCATCAGTGCTAGCCGGGACTCCTCAGGAGAGACCCAGTACTTC. The chain combines TRBV10-3 with TRBJ2-5, with D possibly TRBD2 on 6 matching bases. Germline-derived CDR1 and CDR2 are ENHRY and SYGVKD. V was clipped by 4 bases and J by 4 bases, with 19 bases between them. This CDR3 contains 16 residues.

This clonotype came up a few times. This sequence joins TRBV4-1 and TRBJ1-2; 9 bases agree with TRBD1. Germline-derived CDR1 and CDR2 are MGHRA and YSYEKL. This CDR3 contains 15 residues. With V trimmed by 1 base and J by 8 bases, 8 bases remained unmatched. CDR3 sequence reads: CASSQGTTGGWGYTF. The CDR3, as DNA: TGCGCCAGCAGCCAAGGGACCACAGGGGGCTGGGGCTACACCTTC.

To note about this clonotype: This may come from a read error, since a much larger clone is one base off. This chain uses TRBV7-9 with TRBJ2-7, with D possibly TRBD1 on 6 matching bases. The germline V gene encodes CDR1 SEHNR and CDR2 FQNEAQ (reference sequence). The CDR3 has 12 amino acids. CDR3 sequence: CASGRQGSEQCF. The CDR3 DNA follows: TGTGCCAGCGGTAGGCAGGGGAGCGAGCAGTGCTTC.

This clonotype was seen only a few times. The CDR3 protein is CASSPARGETEAFF. As DNA, the CDR3 is TGTGCCAGCAGCCCGGCCAGGGGAGAAACTGAAGCTTTCTTT. The genes are TRBV3-1 and TRBJ1-1; D is possibly TRBD1 (6 bases). CDR1 is LGHDT and CDR2 is YNNKEL in the germline V gene (reference sequence). The CDR3 loop spans 14 amino acids. V was trimmed by 4 bases and J by 5 bases, leaving 14 bases between them.

In DNA form, the CDR3 reads TGTGCCAGCAGCGTCCGGGACTACTCGTATAATTCACCCCTCCACTTT. Translated, it gives CASSVRDYSYNSPLHF. The chain couples TRBV5-4 to TRBJ1-6; D might be TRBD1 (5 bases). This CDR3 is 16 amino acids long. V was pared by 4 bases and J by 4 bases, with 15 bases between. The germline V gene encodes CDR1 SGHNT and CDR2 YYREEE (reference sequence).

This clonotype has just a few counts. This chain links TRBV5-6 with TRBJ1-3; 7 bases map to TRBD1. The germline V gene encodes CDR1 SGHDT and CDR2 YYEEEE. The CDR3 runs 13 residues. Trimming at V came to 1 base and at J to 7 bases, leaving 2 bases not matched to a gene. The CDR3 here is CASSLQGGNTIYF. The CDR3 DNA is TGTGCCAGCAGCTTGCAGGGGGGGAACACCATATATTTT. Filled out from reference TRBV5-6 and TRBJ1-3, the complete variable domain reads DAGVTQSPTHLIKTRGQQVTLRCSPKSGHDTVSWYQQALGQGPQFIFQYYEEEERQRGNFPDRFSGHQFPNYSSELNVNALLLGDSALYLCASSLQGGNTIYFGEGSWLTVV.

The chain combines TRBV5-1 with TRBJ2-2; D is uncertain. CDR1 and CDR2 from the germline V gene are SGHRS and YFSETQ. This CDR3 comprises 14 residues. Trimming cost V 3 bases and J 3 bases, with 9 bases left between them. CDR3: CASSSVAYTGELFF. For the CDR3, the DNA is TGCGCCAGCAGCTCCGTTGCATACACCGGGGAGCTGTTTTTT.

CDR3 residues: CATSDQGGRNSTGTQYF. The CDR3 DNA follows: TGTGCCACCAGTGATCAGGGAGGCAGAAACTCAACCGGGACCCAGTACTTC. J is TRBJ2-5 and V is TRBV24-1, with D maybe TRBD2 (6 bases). V was clipped by 3 bases and J by 7 bases, with 23 bases between them. CDR3 length: 17 residues. CDR1 and CDR2 from the germline V gene are KGHDR and SFDVKD.

This clonotype was detected only a few times. V usage is TRBV2 and J usage is TRBJ2-7; the match to TRBD1 covers 10 bases. The trim removed 7 bases at V and 5 bases at J, leaving 8 bases unmatched. This CDR3 has 14 amino acids. The V gene's germline CDR1 is SNHLY and CDR2 FYNNEI. The CDR3 protein is CASTPGTGDHEQYF. The CDR3 bases are TGTGCCAGCACCCCCGGGACAGGGGATCACGAGCAGTACTTC. The full variable domain, completed using reference TRBV2 and TRBJ2-7, is EPEVTQTPSHQVTQMGQEVILRCVPISNHLYFYWYRQILGQKVEFLVSFYNNEISEKSEIFDDQFSVERPDGSNFTLKIRSTKLEDSAMYFCASTPGTGDHEQYFGPGTRLTVT.

This clonotype was detected only a few times. This chain joins TRBV20-1 and TRBJ2-7; D perhaps matches TRBD2 (5 bases). Germline V lookup: CDR1 DFQATT, CDR2 SNEGSKA (reference sequence). V dropped 3 bases and J dropped 0 bases, with 6 bases sitting between them. The CDR3 is 12 amino acids. CDR3 nucleotide sequence: TGCAGTGCTAGGGACTCCTCCTACGAGCAGTACTTC. It translates to CSARDSSYEQYF.